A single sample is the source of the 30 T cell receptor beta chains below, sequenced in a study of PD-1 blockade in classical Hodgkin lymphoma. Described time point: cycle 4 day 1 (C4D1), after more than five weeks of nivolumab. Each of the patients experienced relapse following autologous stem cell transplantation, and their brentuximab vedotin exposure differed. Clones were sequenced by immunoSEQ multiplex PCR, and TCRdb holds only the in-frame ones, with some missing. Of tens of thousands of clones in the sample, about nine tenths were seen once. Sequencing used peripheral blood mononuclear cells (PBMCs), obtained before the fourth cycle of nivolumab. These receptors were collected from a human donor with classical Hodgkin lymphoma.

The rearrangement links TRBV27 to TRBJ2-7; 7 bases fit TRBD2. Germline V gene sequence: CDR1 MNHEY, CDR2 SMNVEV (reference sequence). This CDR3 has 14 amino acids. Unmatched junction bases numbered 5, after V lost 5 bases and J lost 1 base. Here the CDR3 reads CASSLGLVSYEQYF. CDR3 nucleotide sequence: TGTGCCAGCAGTCTCGGACTAGTTTCCTACGAGCAGTACTTC.

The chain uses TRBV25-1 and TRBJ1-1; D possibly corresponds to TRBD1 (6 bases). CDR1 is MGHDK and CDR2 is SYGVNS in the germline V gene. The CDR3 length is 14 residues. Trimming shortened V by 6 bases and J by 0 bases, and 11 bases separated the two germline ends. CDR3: CASRQTGLNTEAFF. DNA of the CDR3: TGTGCCAGCAGACAGACAGGACTGAACACTGAAGCTTTCTTT.

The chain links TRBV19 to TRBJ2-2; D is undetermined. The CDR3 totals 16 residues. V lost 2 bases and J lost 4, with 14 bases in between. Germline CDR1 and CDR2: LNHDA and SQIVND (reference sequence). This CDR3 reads CASSIPDQTPTGELFF. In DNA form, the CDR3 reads TGTGCCAGTAGTATACCCGATCAGACCCCCACCGGGGAGCTGTTTTTT. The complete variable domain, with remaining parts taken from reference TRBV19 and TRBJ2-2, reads DGGITQSPKYLFRKEGQNVTLSCEQNLNHDAMYWYRQDPGQGLRLIYYSQIVNDFQKGDIAEGYSVSREKKESFPLTVTSAQKNPTAFYLCASSIPDQTPTGELFFGEGSRLTVL.

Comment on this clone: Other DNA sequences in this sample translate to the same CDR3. The CDR3 DNA sequence: TGTGCCAGTCTCCGGGAGCCTTTTCAGCCCCAGCATTTT. Translated: CASLREPFQPQHF. The chain couples TRBV6-1 to TRBJ1-5; D gene uncertain. V was shortened by 9 bases and J by 6 bases, with 15 bases between the two germline ends. The CDR3 has 13 residues. From germline, CDR1 is MNHNS and CDR2 SASEGT.

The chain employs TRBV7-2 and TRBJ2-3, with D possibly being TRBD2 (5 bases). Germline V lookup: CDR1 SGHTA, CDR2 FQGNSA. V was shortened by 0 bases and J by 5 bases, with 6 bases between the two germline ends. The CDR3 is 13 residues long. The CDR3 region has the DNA TGTGCCAGCAGCTTAGCGGGGAGAGATACGCAGTATTTT. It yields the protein CASSLAGRDTQYF.

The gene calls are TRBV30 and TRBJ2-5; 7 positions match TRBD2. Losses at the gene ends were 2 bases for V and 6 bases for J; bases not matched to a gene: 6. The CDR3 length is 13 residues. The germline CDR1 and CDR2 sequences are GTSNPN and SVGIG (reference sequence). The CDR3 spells CAWSSGVFQTQYF. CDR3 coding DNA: TGTGCCTGGAGTAGCGGGGTGTTTCAGACCCAGTACTTC.

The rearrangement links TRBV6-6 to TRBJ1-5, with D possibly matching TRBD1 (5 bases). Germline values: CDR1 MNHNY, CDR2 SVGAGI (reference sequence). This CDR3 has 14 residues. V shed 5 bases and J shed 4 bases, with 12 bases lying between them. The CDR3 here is CASSGRGINQPQHF. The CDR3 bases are TGTGCCAGCAGTGGTCGGGGGATTAATCAGCCCCAGCATTTT.

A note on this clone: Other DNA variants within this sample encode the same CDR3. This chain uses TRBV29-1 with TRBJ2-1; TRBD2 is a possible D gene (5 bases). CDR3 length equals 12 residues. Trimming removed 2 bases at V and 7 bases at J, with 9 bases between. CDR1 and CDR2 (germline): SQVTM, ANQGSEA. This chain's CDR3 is CSVEPGSNEQFF. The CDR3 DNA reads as TGCAGCGTTGAACCGGGGAGTAATGAGCAGTTCTTC.

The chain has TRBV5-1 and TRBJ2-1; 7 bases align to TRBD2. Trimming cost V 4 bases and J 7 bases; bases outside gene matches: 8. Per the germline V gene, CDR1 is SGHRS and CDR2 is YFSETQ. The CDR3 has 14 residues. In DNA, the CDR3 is TGCGCCAGCAGCCTTGAGCGGGGAAGGAATGAGCAGTTCTTC. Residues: CASSLERGRNEQFF.

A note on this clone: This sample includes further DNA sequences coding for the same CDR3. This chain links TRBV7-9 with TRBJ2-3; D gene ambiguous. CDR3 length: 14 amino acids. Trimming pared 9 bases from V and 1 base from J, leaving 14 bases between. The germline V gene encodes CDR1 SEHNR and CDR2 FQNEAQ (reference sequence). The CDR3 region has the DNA TGTGCCAGTAGACCCAATCTTCGCACAGATACGCAGTATTTT. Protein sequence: CASRPNLRTDTQYF.

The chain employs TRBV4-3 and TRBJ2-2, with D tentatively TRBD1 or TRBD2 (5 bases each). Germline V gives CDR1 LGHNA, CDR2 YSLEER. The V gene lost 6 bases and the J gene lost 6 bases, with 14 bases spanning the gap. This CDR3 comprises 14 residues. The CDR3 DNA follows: TGCGCCAGCAGACCTCAGGGACGCTCCGGGGAGCTGTTTTTT. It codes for CASRPQGRSGELFF.

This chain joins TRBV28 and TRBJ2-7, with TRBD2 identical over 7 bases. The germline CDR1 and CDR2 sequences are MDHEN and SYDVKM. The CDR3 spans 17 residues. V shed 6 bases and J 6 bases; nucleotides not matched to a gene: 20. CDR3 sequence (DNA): TGTGCCAGCAGCTCCCTCCACCGCGGGGGTGTGTACGGCGAGCAGTACTTC. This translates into CASSSLHRGGVYGEQYF.

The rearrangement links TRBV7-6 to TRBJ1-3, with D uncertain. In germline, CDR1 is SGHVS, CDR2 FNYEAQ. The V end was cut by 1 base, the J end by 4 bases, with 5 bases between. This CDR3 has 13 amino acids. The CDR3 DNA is TGTGCCAGCAGCTTAGTGGGGGGAAACACCATATATTTT. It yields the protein CASSLVGGNTIYF.

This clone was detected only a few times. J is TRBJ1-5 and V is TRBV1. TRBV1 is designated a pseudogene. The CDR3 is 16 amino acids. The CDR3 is CTSSNPSRQSNQPQHF. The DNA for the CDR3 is TGCACCAGCAGCAACCCCTCGCGGCAAAGCAATCAGCCCCAGCATTTT.

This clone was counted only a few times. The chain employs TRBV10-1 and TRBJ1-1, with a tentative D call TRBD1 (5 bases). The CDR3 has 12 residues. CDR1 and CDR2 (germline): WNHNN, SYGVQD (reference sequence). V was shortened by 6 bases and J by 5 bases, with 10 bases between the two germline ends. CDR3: CASSSWGTEAFF. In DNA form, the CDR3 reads TGCGCCAGCAGCTCCTGGGGGACTGAAGCTTTCTTT.

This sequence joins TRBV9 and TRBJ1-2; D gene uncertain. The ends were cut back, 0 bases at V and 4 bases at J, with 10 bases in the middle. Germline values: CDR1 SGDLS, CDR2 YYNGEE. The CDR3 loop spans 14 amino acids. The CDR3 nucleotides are TGTGCCAGCAGCGTAGAAGAGGAGAGCTATGGCTACACCTTC. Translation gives CASSVEEESYGYTF.

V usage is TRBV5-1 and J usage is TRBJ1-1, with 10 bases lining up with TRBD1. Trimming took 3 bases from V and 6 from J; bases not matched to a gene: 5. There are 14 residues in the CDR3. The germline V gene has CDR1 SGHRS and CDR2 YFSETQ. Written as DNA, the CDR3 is TGCGCCAGCAGCTCCGGGACAGGGGTACCTGAAGCTTTCTTT. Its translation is CASSSGTGVPEAFF.

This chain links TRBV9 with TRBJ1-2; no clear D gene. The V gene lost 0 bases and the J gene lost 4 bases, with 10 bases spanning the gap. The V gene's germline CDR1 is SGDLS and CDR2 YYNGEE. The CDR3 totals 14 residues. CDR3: CASSVALGLYGYTF. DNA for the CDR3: TGTGCCAGCAGCGTAGCTTTGGGCCTCTATGGCTACACCTTC.

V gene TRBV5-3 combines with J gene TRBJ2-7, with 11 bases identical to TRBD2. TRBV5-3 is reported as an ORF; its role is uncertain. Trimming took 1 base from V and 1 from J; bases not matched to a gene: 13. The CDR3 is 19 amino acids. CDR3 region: CARSLWRTGTSGRSYEQYF. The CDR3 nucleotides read TGTGCCAGAAGCTTGTGGAGGACCGGGACTAGCGGCCGATCCTACGAGCAGTACTTC.

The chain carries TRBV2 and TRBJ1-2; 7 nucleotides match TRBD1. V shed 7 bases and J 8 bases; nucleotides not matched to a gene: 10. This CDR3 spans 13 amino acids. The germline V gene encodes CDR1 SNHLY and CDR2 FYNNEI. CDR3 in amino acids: CASNRDSPRGYTF. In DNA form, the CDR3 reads TGTGCCAGCAACCGGGACAGCCCTAGGGGCTACACCTTC.

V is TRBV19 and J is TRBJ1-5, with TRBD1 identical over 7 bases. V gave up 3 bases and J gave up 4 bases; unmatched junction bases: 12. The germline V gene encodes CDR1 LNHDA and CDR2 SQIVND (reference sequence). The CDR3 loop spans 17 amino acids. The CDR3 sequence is CASSIHQGEKGNQPQHF. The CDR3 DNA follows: TGTGCCAGTAGTATCCACCAGGGGGAGAAGGGTAATCAGCCCCAGCATTTT.

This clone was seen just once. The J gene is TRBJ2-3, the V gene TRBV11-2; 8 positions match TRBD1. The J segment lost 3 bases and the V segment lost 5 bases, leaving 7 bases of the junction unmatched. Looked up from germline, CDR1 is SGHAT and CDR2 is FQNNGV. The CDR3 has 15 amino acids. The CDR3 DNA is TGTGCCAGCAGCCTCCAGACAGGGGAAACAGATACGCAGTATTTT. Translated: CASSLQTGETDTQYF.

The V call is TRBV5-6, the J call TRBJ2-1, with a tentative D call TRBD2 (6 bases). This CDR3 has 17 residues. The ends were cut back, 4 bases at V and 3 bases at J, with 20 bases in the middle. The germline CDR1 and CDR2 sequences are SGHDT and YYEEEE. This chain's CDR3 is CASSPGVGGYGYNEQFF. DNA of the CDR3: TGTGCCAGCAGCCCGGGGGTGGGCGGGTATGGCTACAATGAGCAGTTCTTC.

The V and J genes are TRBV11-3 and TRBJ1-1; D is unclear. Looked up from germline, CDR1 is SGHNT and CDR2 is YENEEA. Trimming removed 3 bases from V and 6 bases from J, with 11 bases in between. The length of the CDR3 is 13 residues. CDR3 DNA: TGTGCCAGCAGCTTCCGCAGTAACGCTGAAGCTTTCTTT. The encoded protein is CASSFRSNAEAFF.

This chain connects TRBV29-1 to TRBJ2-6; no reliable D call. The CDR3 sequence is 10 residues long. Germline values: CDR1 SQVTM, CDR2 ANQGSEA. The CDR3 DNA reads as TGCGCTACTGAAGCCAACGTCCTGACTTTC. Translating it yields CATEANVLTF.

The CDR3 loop is CASSLGRALVNIQYF. The CDR3 nucleotides read TGTGCCAGCAGCCTCGGTAGGGCGCTAGTGAACATTCAGTACTTC. The V and J genes are TRBV27 and TRBJ2-4, with unresolved D. CDR3 size: 15 residues. The germline V and J ends were trimmed by 6 bases and 7 bases, with 19 bases remaining between them. Germline CDR1 and CDR2: MNHEY and SMNVEV (reference sequence).

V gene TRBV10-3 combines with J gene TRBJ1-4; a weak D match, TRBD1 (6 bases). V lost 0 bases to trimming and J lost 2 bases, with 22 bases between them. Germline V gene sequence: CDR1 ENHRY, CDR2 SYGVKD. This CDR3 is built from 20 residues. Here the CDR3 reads CAISESMGDTIQLTNEKLFF. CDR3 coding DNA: TGTGCCATCAGTGAGTCGATGGGGGACACCATACAGCTCACTAATGAAAAACTGTTTTTT.

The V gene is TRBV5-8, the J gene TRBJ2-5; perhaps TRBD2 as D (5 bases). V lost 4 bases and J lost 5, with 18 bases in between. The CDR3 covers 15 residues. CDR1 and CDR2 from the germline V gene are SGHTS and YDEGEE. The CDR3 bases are TGTGCCAGCAGCCCGGAGGCTTCCGCCGGGGAGACCCAGTACTTC. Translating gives CASSPEASAGETQYF.

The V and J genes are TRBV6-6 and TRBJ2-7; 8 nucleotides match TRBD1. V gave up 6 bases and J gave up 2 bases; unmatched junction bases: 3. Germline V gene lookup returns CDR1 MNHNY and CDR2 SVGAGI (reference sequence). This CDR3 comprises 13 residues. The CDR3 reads CASRDRVTYEQYF. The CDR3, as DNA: TGTGCCAGCAGGGACAGGGTCACCTACGAGCAGTACTTC.

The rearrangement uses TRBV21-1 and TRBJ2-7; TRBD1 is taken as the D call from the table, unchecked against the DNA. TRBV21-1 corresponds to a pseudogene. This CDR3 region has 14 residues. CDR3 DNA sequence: TGTGCCAGCAGAGGAAGACAGGGGTCCTACGAGCAGTACTTC. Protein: CASRGRQGSYEQYF.